These 24 T cell receptor beta chains share one sample of origin, sequenced in a study of T cells in Graves' hyperthyroidism and ophthalmopathy. TCR beta CDR3 regions were amplified from RNA transcripts. HTBI primers were employed in a first-round RT-PCR of the TCR CDR3. Each CDR3 protein is one row after TCRdb ran MiXCR on the multiplex PCR reads. The data show 200,000 to 250,000 distinct CDR3 sequences, less than 20% seen once. Sequenced input: blood. Every receptor here comes from a woman aged 18-30 years with Graves' ophthalmopathy.

Details on this clonotype: A much larger clone differs by one base, so this may be a read error. The chain carries TRBV20-1 and TRBJ1-2, with TRBD1 matching over 10 bases. Per the germline V gene, CDR1 is DFQATT and CDR2 is SNEGSKA (reference sequence). CDR3 length: 15 amino acids. Trimming at V came to 4 bases and at J to 4 bases, leaving 9 bases not matched to a gene. CDR3 sequence: CSAISGQGTPYGYTF. CDR3 in DNA: TGCAGTGCTATCTCGGGACAGGGGACCCCCTATGGCTACACCTTC.

This clonotype came up many times. J is TRBJ2-7 and V is TRBV20-1; 8 bases are shared with TRBD1. The CDR3 length is 14 residues. J was trimmed by 7 bases and V by 3 bases; bases with no gene match: 11. The V gene's germline CDR1 is DFQATT and CDR2 SNEGSKA (reference sequence). CDR3 sequence reads: CSARSGTGMNEQYF. The CDR3 coding sequence is TGCAGTGCTAGGTCCGGGACAGGCATGAATGAGCAGTACTTC.

The V call is TRBV20-1, the J call TRBJ2-5, with 11 bases matching TRBD2. CDR3 length equals 15 residues. The germline V gene has CDR1 DFQATT and CDR2 SNEGSKA (reference sequence). With 1 base clipped from V and 5 bases from J, the junction kept 6 bases outside the gene matches. The chain's CDR3 is CSARVGSGGVETQYF. CDR3 DNA sequence: TGCAGTGCTAGAGTTGGTAGCGGGGGGGTGGAGACCCAGTACTTC.

In this sample, this clonotype turned up many times. V gene TRBV19 combines with J gene TRBJ1-1; D uncertain. Per the germline V gene, CDR1 is LNHDA and CDR2 is SQIVND (reference sequence). The CDR3 is made up of 14 amino acids. V gave up 5 bases and J gave up 2 bases, with 12 bases separating them. As DNA, the CDR3 is TGTGCCAGTAGTTGGTCAGGAAAAAACACTGAAGCTTTCTTT. Amino acids: CASSWSGKNTEAFF. Full variable domain (missing parts from reference TRBV19 and TRBJ1-1): DGGITQSPKYLFRKEGQNVTLSCEQNLNHDAMYWYRQDPGQGLRLIYYSQIVNDFQKGDIAEGYSVSREKKESFPLTVTSAQKNPTAFYLCASSWSGKNTEAFFGQGTRLTVV.

In this sample, this clonotype turned up many times. This chain connects TRBV10-3 to TRBJ2-5; TRBD2 aligns across 9 bases. CDR3 length: 12 residues. Trimming removed 11 bases from V and 3 bases from J; junction bases left unmatched: 4. Germline assignment: CDR1 ENHRY and CDR2 SYGVKD. The CDR3 nucleotides read TGTGCCTCGACTAGCGGTAAAGAGACCCAGTACTTC. As protein: CASTSGKETQYF.

The sample holds many counts of this clonotype. The chain uses TRBV20-1 and TRBJ2-1; D unresolved. V was clipped by 0 bases and J by 5 bases, with 14 bases between them. CDR3 length: 15 amino acids. Germline loops: CDR1 DFQATT, CDR2 SNEGSKA (reference sequence). The CDR3 region has the DNA TGCAGTGCTAGAGACGGCGCCACTCTTAACAATGAGCAGTTCTTC. This sequence encodes CSARDGATLNNEQFF.

This clonotype was seen repeatedly, ten times or more. The chain links TRBV5-1 to TRBJ2-7; no clear D gene. Germline CDR1 is SGHRS and CDR2 is YFSETQ. The CDR3 has 12 residues. V lost 1 base and J lost 6, with 8 bases in between. CDR3 DNA: TGCGCCAGCAGCTTGAACAACCTCGAGCAGTACTTC. Translated, it gives CASSLNNLEQYF. The whole variable domain, remainder taken from reference TRBV5-1 and TRBJ2-7, is KAGVTQTPRYLIKTRGQQVTLSCSPISGHRSVSWYQQTPGQGLQFLFEYFSETQRNKGNFPGRFSGRQFSNSRSEMNVSTLELGDSALYLCASSLNNLEQYFGPGTRLTVT.

The sample holds many counts of this clonotype. The V call is TRBV14, the J call TRBJ2-5; no clear D. The CDR3 length is 15 residues. Trimming stripped 6 bases from V and 0 bases from J, with 14 bases between. Germline CDR1 is SGHDN and CDR2 is FVKESK. The CDR3 DNA reads TGTGCCAGCAGTCAACAGTCCTGGTACCAAGAGACCCAGTACTTC. Protein: CASSQQSWYQETQYF.

The chain uses TRBV28 and TRBJ1-4; no firm D call. Trimming removed 4 bases from V and 0 bases from J, with 9 bases in between. Germline CDR1 and CDR2: MDHEN and SYDVKM. CDR3 length: 15 amino acids. The CDR3 DNA sequence: TGTGCCAGCAGTTCTCTCGGGACAACTAATGAAAAACTGTTTTTT. Its translation: CASSSLGTTNEKLFF.

This clonotype was seen many times. This CDR3 is CASSLASGTGELFF. In DNA, the CDR3 is TGTGCCAGCAGCTTGGCCAGCGGGACCGGGGAGCTGTTTTTT. The chain has TRBV5-6 and TRBJ2-2, with D tentatively TRBD2 (6 bases). The CDR3 is 14 residues long. CDR1 and CDR2 (germline): SGHDT, YYEEEE. The V end was cut by 0 bases, the J end by 5 bases, with 8 bases between.

This clonotype was seen repeatedly, ten times or more. J is TRBJ1-5 and V is TRBV4-1; TRBD1 agrees at 9 bases. Germline-derived CDR1 and CDR2 are MGHRA and YSYEKL. V was clipped by 0 bases and J by 4 bases; unmatched bases: 7. This CDR3 comprises 17 residues. The CDR3 region is CASSQETGQGSNQPQHF. For the CDR3, the DNA is TGCGCCAGCAGCCAAGAGACGGGACAGGGTAGTAATCAGCCCCAGCATTTT.

There are many counts of this clonotype. The chain recombines TRBV2 with TRBJ2-3, with 8 bases matching TRBD2. Looked up from germline, CDR1 is SNHLY and CDR2 is FYNNEI. The V and J ends lost 2 bases and 4 bases, in that order; junction bases with no gene match: 8. This CDR3 spans 16 amino acids. CDR3 nucleotide sequence: TGTGCCAGCAGTGAACGGGGGGGGCGTCTCGCAGATACGCAGTATTTT. It encodes CASSERGGRLADTQYF.

This clonotype was counted at least ten times. V usage is TRBV3-1 and J usage is TRBJ2-1; TRBD1 is a possible D gene (6 bases). This CDR3 is built from 15 residues. Deletions cut 4 bases from V and 6 bases from J, with 16 bases between. CDR1 LGHDT and CDR2 YNNKEL come from the germline V gene (reference sequence). The CDR3 DNA reads TGTGCCAGCAGCCCCACAGGGACCTCGGGCAATGAGCAGTTCTTC. Translating it yields CASSPTGTSGNEQFF.

This clonotype has at least ten counts. V gene TRBV7-2 combines with J gene TRBJ2-5; TRBD1 is a possible D gene (5 bases). This CDR3 has 13 amino acids. Germline CDR1 SGHTA, CDR2 FQGNSA. Trimming removed 5 bases at V and 5 bases at J, with 12 bases between. CDR3 sequence reads: CASSPAGRETQYF. The CDR3 DNA reads TGTGCCAGCAGCCCGGCAGGGCGGGAGACCCAGTACTTC.

This chain uses TRBV29-1 with TRBJ2-1, with TRBD2 matching over 13 bases. V lost 6 bases and J lost 7; bases outside the gene matches: 15. Germline V gene sequence: CDR1 SQVTM, CDR2 ANQGSEA. There are 17 residues in the CDR3. The CDR3 bases are TGCAGCGTCTCCTACCCCGGGACTAGCGGGAATCCGAATGAGCAGTTCTTC. This gives the protein CSVSYPGTSGNPNEQFF.

This clonotype was recorded many times. V gene TRBV20-1 combines with J gene TRBJ2-5; no definite D call. CDR3 length: 12 residues. V dropped 3 bases and J dropped 3 bases, with 8 bases sitting between them. CDR1 and CDR2 (germline): DFQATT, SNEGSKA (reference sequence). CDR3 bases: TGCAGTGCTAGGCACCCAAAAGAGACCCAGTACTTC. Protein product: CSARHPKETQYF.

This clonotype occurred many times. The DNA for the CDR3 is TGCAGTGCCAATAGGGGGGCGGGCAATCAGCCCCAGCATTTT. Protein: CSANRGAGNQPQHF. The V gene is TRBV20-1, the J gene TRBJ1-5; TRBD1 might be the D (6 bases). V was cut by 6 bases and J by 2 bases, with 14 bases left in between. The CDR3 length is 14 residues. Germline V gene data show CDR1 as DFQATT and CDR2 as SNEGSKA (reference sequence).

At least ten counts were recorded for this clonotype. The chain combines TRBV7-8 with TRBJ2-3; TRBD2 matches at 10 bases. The CDR3 runs to 15 residues. Germline-derived CDR1 and CDR2 are SGHVS and FQNEAQ. The V gene end was trimmed by 2 bases and the J gene end by 6 bases; junction bases not matched to a gene: 5. The CDR3 region is CASSLTSGGGDTQYF. The CDR3 bases are TGTGCCAGCAGCTTAACGAGCGGGGGGGGGGATACGCAGTATTTT.

This clonotype showed up many times. This may come from a read error, since a much larger clone is one base off. The rearrangement links TRBV30 to TRBJ1-1; possible D gene TRBD1, 5 bases. The V end lost 2 bases, the J end lost 5 bases, and 15 bases lay between the germline ends. Per germline, CDR1 GTSNPN and CDR2 SVGIG (reference sequence). This CDR3 comprises 14 residues. The CDR3 spells CAWSMAGGWTEAFF. The CDR3 DNA is TGTGCCTGGAGTATGGCTGGGGGTTGGACTGAAGCTTTCTTT. The variable domain in full, with the rest retrieved from reference TRBV30 and TRBJ1-1, is SQTIHQWPATLVQPVGSPLSLECTVEGTSNPNLYWYRQAAGRGLQLLFYSVGIGQISSEVPQNLSASRPQDRQFILSSKKLLLSDSGFYLCAWSMAGGWTEAFFGQGTRLTVV.

In this sample, this clonotype turned up many times. The chain combines TRBV5-6 with TRBJ2-1; tentatively, D is TRBD2 (6 bases). Germline CDR1 SGHDT, CDR2 YYEEEE. The CDR3 contains 14 residues. V shed 4 bases and J shed 8 bases, with 16 bases lying between them. The CDR3 DNA reads TGTGCCAGCAGCACGGGACTGGCTCGGTATGAGCAGTTCTTC. Protein: CASSTGLARYEQFF. The full variable domain, with the rest looked up from reference TRBV5-6 and TRBJ2-1, is DAGVTQSPTHLIKTRGQQVTLRCSPKSGHDTVSWYQQALGQGPQFIFQYYEEEERQRGNFPDRFSGHQFPNYSSELNVNALLLGDSALYLCASSTGLARYEQFFGPGTRLTVL.

This clonotype occurred many times. The chain joins TRBV4-1 to TRBJ2-7; possible D gene TRBD2, 5 bases. This CDR3 is built from 16 residues. The germline V gene encodes CDR1 MGHRA and CDR2 YSYEKL. Trimming left V 1 base short and J 0 bases short, with 13 bases between. The CDR3 DNA follows: TGCGCCAGCAGCCAAGGCCCCCCGGGGAGCTCCTACGAGCAGTACTTC. It translates to CASSQGPPGSSYEQYF.

The chain is built from TRBV5-6 and TRBJ2-3; TRBD1 is a possible D gene (5 bases). The CDR3 totals 13 residues. Germline CDR1 is SGHDT and CDR2 is YYEEEE. Trimming shortened V by 8 bases and J by 2 bases, and 12 bases separated the two germline ends. The CDR3 region is CASNFGATDTQYF. CDR3 coding DNA: TGTGCCAGTAACTTTGGGGCCACAGATACGCAGTATTTT.

CDR3 sequence reads: CSVSYPGPSGRENEQYF. In DNA form, the CDR3 reads TGCAGCGTCTCCTACCCCGGGCCTAGCGGGAGAGAGAACGAGCAGTACTTC. J is TRBJ2-7 and V is TRBV29-1; TRBD2 matches at 10 bases. The CDR3 spans 17 residues. The germline CDR1 and CDR2 sequences are SQVTM and ANQGSEA. V was pared by 6 bases and J by 5 bases, with 19 bases of the junction left unmatched.

This clonotype was observed a single time. The chain employs TRBV19 and TRBJ2-2; 7 bases align to TRBD2. Germline V CDR1 and CDR2: LNHDA, SQIVND (reference sequence). This CDR3 spans 14 amino acids. V shed 7 bases and J 6 bases; nucleotides not matched to a gene: 8. The DNA of the CDR3 is TGTGCCAGTAATCTAGCGGCAGGGCCCGGGGAGCTGTTTTTT. It translates to CASNLAAGPGELFF.